This T cell receptor (beta chain) was documented in a study of identical twins. A universal primer site was created by template switching, with the cDNA bearing unique molecular identifiers. TCRdb independently ran MiXCR on the 5' RACE reads; one entry per CDR3 protein. In the table there are about 240,000 distinct CDR3 sequences, 12% of which are singletons. Study-level points and caveats: Twin sharing of out-of-frame TCR alpha was underestimated by models in monozygotic pairs. The abundant beta clonotypes from cord blood had fewer insertions, and memory repertoires had none of this. Analyses of zero insertions could be partly confounded by invariant MAIT and iNKT cells.

With regard to this clonotype: What it binds is unknown.

The CDR3 covers 14 residues. The V gene lost 0 bases and the J gene lost 2 bases, with 10 bases spanning the gap. Germline values: CDR1 DFQATT, CDR2 SNEGSKA (reference sequence). These data were likewise used in another study, on yellow fever vaccine responses in identical twins.

The genes are TRBV20-1 and TRBJ1-1, with unresolved D. This TCR was sampled from a woman under 30 in good health. What was sequenced was memory (CD45RO+) T cells sorted from blood. The CDR3 bases are TGCAGTGCTAGAGAGGGTCGGACTAACACTGAAGCTTTCTTT. Residues: CSAREGRTNTEAFF.